The sequence of this T cell receptor (beta chain) was determined in a study of ipilimumab plus nivolumab after autologous stem cell transplantation (dated by TCRdb to about 2021). Study-level background: Trial patients received a median of about five ipilimumab doses and eight or nine nivolumab doses. Patients undergoing autologous transplant for high-risk diffuse large B cell lymphoma, mature T cell lymphoma, or multiple myeloma were enrolled in the trial. Both primary refractory and relapsed disease were represented in the DLBCL cohort, where 18-month progression-free survival was about 86% and 29%, respectively. Thirty-five patients made up the trial's intent-to-treat population.

Library method: the immunoSEQ multiplex PCR assay. This is the immuneACCESS table as TCRdb keeps it, with only in-frame sequences that have V and J called. A part of the clones is gone; compared with another copy, unresolved V genes explain less than half, and the rest is unexplained. The sample table contains around 20,000 clones; only one count was recorded for around four fifths of them. The top ten constitute around 18% of the sample. About this clone: The target of this receptor is not known. Base quality data are lacking; no much larger clone is found one base away.

Here is what the overall study found, with its caveats: According to the authors, a biologic rationale for studying the approach further came from T cell receptor repertoire, regulatory T cell phenotype and gut microbiota profiles. The authors concluded that combined checkpoint inhibition appeared tolerable when used as consolidation after transplant.

The junction carries 22 bases between V and J, which are trimmed by 6 bases and 10 bases respectively. As encoded in the germline V gene, CDR1 is MDHEN while CDR2 is SYDVKM. The CDR3 contains 14 residues, cysteine and phenylalanine counted. Of all the DNA, just the CDR3 is kept, 42 bases in frame from base 1. Checkpoint therapy began 14 to 28 days after autologous transplant, with ipilimumab given at 1 mg/kg intravenously on day 1 of selected weeks. Patients received nivolumab at 3 mg/kg intravenously on day 1 of weeks 1, 4, 7, 10, and every two weeks through week 26. The study was a Phase Ib clinical trial testing combined checkpoint inhibition with ipilimumab and nivolumab as consolidation after autologous stem cell transplantation.

Material: PBMCs, obtained in a trial of ipilimumab plus nivolumab as post-transplant consolidation. The clonotype comes from a male donor with diffuse large B-cell lymphoma. The sequence joins TRBV28 to TRBJ2-7; the D gene assignment is perhaps TRBD1 or TRBD2, with each matching 5 bases. The CDR3 sequence is CASSPYTNGGQQYF. The DNA is as follows: TGTGCCAGCAGCCCCTACACCAATGGGGGTCAACAGTACTTC. With all but the CDR3 taken from the reference TRBV28 and TRBJ2-7 genes, the full variable domain is: DVKVTQSSRYLVKRTGEKVFLECVQDMDHENMFWYRQDPGLGLRLIYFSYDVKMKEKGDIPEGYSVSREKKERFSLILESASTNQTSMYLCASSPYTNGGQQYFGPGTRLTVT.